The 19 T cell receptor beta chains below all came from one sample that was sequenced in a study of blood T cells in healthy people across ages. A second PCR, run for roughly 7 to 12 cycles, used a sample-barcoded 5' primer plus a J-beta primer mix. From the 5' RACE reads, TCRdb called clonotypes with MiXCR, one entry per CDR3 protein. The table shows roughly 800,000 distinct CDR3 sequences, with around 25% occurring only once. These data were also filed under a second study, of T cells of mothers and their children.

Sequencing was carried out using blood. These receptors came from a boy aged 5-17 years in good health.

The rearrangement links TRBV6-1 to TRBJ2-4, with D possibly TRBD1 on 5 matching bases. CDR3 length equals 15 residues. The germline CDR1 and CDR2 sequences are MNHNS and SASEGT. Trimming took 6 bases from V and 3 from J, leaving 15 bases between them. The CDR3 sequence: CASSKSRVDKNIQYF. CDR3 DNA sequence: TGTGCCAGCAGCAAGTCCAGGGTCGACAAAAACATTCAGTACTTC.

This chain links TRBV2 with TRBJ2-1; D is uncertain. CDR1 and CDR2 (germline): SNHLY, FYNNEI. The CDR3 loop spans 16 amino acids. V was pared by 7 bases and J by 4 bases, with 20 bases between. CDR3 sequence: CASIGPSGLRYNEQFF. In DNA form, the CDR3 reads TGTGCCAGCATTGGCCCCTCCGGGCTGCGATACAATGAGCAGTTCTTC. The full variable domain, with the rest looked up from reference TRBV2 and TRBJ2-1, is EPEVTQTPSHQVTQMGQEVILRCVPISNHLYFYWYRQILGQKVEFLVSFYNNEISEKSEIFDDQFSVERPDGSNFTLKIRSTKLEDSAMYFCASIGPSGLRYNEQFFGPGTRLTVL.

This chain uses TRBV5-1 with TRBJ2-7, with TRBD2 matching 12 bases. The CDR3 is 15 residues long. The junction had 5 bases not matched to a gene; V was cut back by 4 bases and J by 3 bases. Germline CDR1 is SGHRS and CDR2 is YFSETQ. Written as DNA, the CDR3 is TGCGCCAGCAGCCAAAGGACTAGCGGGGTCTACGAGCAGTACTTC. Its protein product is CASSQRTSGVYEQYF.

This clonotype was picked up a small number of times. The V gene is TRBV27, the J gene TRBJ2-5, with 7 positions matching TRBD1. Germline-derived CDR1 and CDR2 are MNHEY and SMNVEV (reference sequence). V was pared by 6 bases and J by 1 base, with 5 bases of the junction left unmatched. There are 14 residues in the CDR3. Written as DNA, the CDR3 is TGTGCCAGCAGGGAGACAGGGCTCCAAGAGACCCAGTACTTC. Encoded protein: CASRETGLQETQYF.

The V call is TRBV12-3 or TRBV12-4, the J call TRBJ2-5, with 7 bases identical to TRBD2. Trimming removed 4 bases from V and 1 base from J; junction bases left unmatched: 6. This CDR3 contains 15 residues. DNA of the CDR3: TGTGCCAGCAGTTCTGAGGGAGGGGCCCAAGAGACCCAGTACTTC. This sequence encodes CASSSEGGAQETQYF.

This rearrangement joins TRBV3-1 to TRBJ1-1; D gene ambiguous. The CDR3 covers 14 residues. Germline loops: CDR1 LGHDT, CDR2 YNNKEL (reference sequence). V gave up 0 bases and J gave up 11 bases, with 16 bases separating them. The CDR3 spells CASSQDLVEGKAFF. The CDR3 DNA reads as TGTGCCAGCAGCCAAGATTTGGTCGAAGGGAAGGCTTTCTTT.

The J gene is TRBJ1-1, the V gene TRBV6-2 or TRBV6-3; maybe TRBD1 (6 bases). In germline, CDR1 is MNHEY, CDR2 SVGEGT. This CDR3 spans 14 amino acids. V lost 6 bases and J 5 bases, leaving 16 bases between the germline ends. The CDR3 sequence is CASSAPQGRTEAFF. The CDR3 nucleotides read TGTGCCAGCAGCGCACCTCAGGGGCGAACTGAAGCTTTCTTT.

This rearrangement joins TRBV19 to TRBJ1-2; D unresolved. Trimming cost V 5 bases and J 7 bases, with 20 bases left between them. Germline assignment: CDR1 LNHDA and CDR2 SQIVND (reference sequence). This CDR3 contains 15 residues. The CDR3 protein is CASSPLVSSVGGYTF. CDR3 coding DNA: TGTGCCAGTAGTCCCCTGGTTTCGTCCGTGGGTGGCTACACCTTC.

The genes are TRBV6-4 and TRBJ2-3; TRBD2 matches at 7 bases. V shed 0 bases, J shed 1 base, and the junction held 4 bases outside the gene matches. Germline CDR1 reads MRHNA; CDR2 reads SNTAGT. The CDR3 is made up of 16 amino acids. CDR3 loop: CASSDSPGGGTDTQYF. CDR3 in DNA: TGTGCCAGCAGTGACTCCCCGGGGGGAGGCACAGATACGCAGTATTTT.

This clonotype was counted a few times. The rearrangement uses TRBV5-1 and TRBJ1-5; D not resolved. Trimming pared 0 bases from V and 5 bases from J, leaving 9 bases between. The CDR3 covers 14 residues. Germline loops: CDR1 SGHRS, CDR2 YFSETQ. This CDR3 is CASSLDSGDQPQHF. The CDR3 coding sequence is TGCGCCAGCAGCTTGGACTCTGGGGATCAGCCCCAGCATTTT. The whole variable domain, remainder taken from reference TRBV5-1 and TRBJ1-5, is KAGVTQTPRYLIKTRGQQVTLSCSPISGHRSVSWYQQTPGQGLQFLFEYFSETQRNKGNFPGRFSGRQFSNSRSEMNVSTLELGDSALYLCASSLDSGDQPQHFGDGTRLSIL.

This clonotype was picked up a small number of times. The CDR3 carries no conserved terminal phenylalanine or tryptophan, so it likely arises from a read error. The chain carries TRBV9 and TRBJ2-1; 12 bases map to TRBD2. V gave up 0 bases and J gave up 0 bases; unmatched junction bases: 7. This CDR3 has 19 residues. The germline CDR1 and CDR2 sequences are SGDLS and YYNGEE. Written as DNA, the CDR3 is TGTGCCAGCAGCGTAGGAGGCGGACTAGCGGGATCCTCCTACAATGAGCAGTTCCTC. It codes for CASSVGGGLAGSSYNEQFL.

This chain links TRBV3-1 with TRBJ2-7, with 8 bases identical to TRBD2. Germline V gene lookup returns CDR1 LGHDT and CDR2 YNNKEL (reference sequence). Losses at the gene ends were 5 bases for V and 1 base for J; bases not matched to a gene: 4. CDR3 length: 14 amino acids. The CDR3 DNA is TGTGCCAGCAGCAGTAGCGGGGCTTCCTACGAGCAGTACTTC. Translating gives CASSSSGASYEQYF.

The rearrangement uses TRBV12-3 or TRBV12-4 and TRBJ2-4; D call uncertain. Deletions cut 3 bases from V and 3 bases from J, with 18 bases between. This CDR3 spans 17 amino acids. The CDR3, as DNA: TGTGCCAGCAGTTTTTGGGGTGAGACCGAGGACAAAAACATTCAGTACTTC. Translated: CASSFWGETEDKNIQYF.

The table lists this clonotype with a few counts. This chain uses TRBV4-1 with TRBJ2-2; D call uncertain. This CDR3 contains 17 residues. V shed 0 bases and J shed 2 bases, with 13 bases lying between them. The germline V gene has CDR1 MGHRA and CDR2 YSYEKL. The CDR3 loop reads CASSQDLAQFNTGELFF. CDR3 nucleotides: TGCGCCAGCAGCCAAGATTTAGCCCAATTCAACACCGGGGAGCTGTTTTTT.

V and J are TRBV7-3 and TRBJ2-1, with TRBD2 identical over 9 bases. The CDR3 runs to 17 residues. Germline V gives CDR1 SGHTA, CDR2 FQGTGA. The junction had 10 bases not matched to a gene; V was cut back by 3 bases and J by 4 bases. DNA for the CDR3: TGTGCCAGCAGCTTCGAGTCCGGACTAGCGTCTTACAATGAGCAGTTCTTC. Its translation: CASSFESGLASYNEQFF.

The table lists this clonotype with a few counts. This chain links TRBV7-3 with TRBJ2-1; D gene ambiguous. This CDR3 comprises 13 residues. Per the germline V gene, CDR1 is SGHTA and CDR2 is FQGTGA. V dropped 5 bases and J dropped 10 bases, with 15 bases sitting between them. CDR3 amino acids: CASSITEFSEQFF. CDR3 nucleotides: TGTGCCAGCAGCATTACTGAGTTTAGCGAGCAGTTCTTC.

This CDR3 reads CASSSEDGVNSGELFF. As DNA, the CDR3 is TGTGCCAGCAGTTCCGAAGATGGGGTAAACTCCGGGGAGCTGTTTTTT. The chain recombines TRBV28 with TRBJ2-2; D ambiguous. Deletions cut 4 bases from V and 6 bases from J, with 18 bases between. CDR3 length: 16 residues. The germline V gene has CDR1 MDHEN and CDR2 SYDVKM.

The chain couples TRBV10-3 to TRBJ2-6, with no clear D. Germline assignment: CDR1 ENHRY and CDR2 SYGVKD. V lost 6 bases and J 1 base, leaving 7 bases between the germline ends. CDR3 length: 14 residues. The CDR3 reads CAISSTSGANVLTF. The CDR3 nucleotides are TGTGCCATCAGCTCAACTTCTGGGGCCAACGTCCTGACTTTC.

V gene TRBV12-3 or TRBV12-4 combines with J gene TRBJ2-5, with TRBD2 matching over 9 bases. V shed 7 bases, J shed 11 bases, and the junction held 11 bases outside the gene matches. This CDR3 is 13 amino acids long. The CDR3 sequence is CASTSGLAFEQYF. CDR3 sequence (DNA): TGTGCCAGCACCAGCGGACTAGCGTTTGAGCAGTACTTC.